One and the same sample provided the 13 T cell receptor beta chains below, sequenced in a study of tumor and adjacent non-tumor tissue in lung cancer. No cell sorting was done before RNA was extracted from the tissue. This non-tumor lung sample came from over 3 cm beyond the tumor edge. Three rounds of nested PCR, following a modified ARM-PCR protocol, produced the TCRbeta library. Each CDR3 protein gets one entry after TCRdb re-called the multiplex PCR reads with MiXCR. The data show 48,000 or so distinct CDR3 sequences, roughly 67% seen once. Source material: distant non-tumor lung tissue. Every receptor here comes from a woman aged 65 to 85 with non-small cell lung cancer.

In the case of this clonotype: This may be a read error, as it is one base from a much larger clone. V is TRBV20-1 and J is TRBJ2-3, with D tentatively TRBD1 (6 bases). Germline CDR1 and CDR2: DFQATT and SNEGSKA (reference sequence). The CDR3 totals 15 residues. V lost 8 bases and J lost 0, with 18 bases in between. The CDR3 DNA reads TGCAGTACTACCACAGGGACACTGAGCACAGATACGCAGTATTTT. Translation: CSTTTGTLSTDTQYF.

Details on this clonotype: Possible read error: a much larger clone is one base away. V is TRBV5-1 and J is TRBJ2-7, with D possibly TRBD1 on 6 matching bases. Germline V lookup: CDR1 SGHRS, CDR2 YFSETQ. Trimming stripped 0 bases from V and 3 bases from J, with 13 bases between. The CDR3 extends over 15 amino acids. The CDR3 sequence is CASSLVEQGYYEQYF. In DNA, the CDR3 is TGCGCCAGCAGCTTGGTCGAACAGGGTTACTACGAGCAGTACTTC.

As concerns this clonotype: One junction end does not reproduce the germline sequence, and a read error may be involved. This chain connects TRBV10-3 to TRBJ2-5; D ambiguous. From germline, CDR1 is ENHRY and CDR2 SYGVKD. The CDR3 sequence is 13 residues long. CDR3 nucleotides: TGTGCCATCAATACGCACCCACAAGGGACCCAGTACTTC. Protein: CAINTHPQGTQYF.

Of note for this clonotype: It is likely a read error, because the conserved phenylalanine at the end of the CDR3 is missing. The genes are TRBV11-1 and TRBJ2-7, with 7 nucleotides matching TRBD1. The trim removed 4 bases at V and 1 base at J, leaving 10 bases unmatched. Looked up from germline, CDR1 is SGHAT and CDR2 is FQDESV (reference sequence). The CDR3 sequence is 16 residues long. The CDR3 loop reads CASSYDLRTGSYEQYN. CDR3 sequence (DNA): TGTGCCAGCAGCTACGACTTAAGGACAGGTTCCTACGAGCAGTACAAC.

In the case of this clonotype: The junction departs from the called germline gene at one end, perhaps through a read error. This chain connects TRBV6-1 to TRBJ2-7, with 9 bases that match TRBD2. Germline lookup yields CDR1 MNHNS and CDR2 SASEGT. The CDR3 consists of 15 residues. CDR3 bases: TGTGCCAGCAGTGAAGGTATTAGCGGGAGTTACGAGCAGTTTTTC. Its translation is CASSEGISGSYEQFF.

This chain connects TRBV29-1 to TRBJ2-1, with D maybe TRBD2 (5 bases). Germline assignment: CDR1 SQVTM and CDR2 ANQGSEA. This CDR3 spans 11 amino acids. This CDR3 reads CSVRADNEQFF. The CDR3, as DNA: TGCAGTGTTAGAGCGGACAATGAGCAGTTCTTC.

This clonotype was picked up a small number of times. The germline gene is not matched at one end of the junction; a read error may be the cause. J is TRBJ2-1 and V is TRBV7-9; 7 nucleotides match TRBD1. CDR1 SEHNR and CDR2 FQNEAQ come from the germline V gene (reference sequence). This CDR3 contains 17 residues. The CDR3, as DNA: TGTGCCACTGGTGGGACAGCCGTACGGGGCTCCTACAATGAGCAGCTCTTC. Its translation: CATGGTAVRGSYNEQLF.

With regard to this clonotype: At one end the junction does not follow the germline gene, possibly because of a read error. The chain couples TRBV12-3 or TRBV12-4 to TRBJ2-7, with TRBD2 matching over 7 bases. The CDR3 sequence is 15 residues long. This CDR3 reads CANSLTSRTVYEQYF. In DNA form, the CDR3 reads TGTGCCAACAGCTTGACTAGCAGGACGGTCTACGAGCAGTATTTC.

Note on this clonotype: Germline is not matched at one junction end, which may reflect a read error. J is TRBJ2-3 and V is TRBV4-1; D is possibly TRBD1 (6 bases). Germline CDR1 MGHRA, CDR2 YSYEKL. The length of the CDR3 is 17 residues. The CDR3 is CASSLTRLTGPSDTQYF. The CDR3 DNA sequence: TGCGCCAGCAGCCTAACCAGGTTGACAGGACCCTCGGATACTCAGTATTTT.

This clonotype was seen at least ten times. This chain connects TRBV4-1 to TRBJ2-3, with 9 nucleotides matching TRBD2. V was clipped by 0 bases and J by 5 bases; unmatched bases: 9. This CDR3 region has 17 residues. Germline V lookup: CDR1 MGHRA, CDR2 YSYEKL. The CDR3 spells CASSQDFAGGPQDTQYF. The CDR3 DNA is TGCGCCAGCAGCCAAGATTTCGCGGGAGGGCCACAAGATACGCAGTATTTT.

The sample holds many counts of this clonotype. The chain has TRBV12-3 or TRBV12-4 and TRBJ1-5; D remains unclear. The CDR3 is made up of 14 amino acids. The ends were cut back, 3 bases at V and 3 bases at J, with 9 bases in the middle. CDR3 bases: TGTGCCAGCAGTTTTTTAACCCCCAATCAGCCCCAGCATTTT. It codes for CASSFLTPNQPQHF.

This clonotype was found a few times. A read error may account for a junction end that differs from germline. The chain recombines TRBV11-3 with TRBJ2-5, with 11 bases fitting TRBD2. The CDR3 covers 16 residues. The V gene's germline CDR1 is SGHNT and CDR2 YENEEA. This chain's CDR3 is CASNLSLAGVSETQYF. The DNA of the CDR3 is TGTGCCAGCAACCTATCACTAGCGGGAGTATCAGAGACCCAGTATTTC. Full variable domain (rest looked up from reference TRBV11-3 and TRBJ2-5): EAGVVQSPRYKIIEKKQPVAFWCNPISGHNTLYWYLQNLGQGPELLIRYENEEAVDDSQLPKDRFSAERLKGVDSTLKIQPAELGDSAVYLCASNLSLAGVSETQYFGPGTRLLVL.

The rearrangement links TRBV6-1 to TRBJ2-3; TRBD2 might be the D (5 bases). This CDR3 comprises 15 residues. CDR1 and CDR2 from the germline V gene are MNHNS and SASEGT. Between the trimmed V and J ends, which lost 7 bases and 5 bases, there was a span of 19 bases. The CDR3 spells CASNLLVGVVDTQYF. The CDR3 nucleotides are TGTGCCAGCAATCTTCTAGTGGGAGTAGTAGATACGCAGTATTTT.